These 8 T cell receptor beta chains were all obtained from the same sample, sequenced in a study of blood T cell repertoires in COVID-19. Assay: immunoSEQ multiplex PCR; the TCRdb copy retains only in-frame clones and omits some. The sample has some 130,000 clones, around 84% seen once. Sequencing used PBMCs or T cells enriched from blood (not recorded which). The origin of the receptors is a man aged 40-49 years with acute COVID-19.

The chain links TRBV3-1 (or the pseudogene TRBV3-2) to TRBJ2-1; TRBD2 agrees at 9 bases. The CDR3 is made up of 17 amino acids. Germline V CDR1 and CDR2: LGHDT, YNNKEL (reference sequence). Trimming took 3 bases from V and 7 from J; bases not matched to a gene: 13. This chain's CDR3 is CASSQRLTSGRRNEQFF. As DNA, the CDR3 is TGTGCCAGCAGCCAGCGGTTGACGAGCGGGAGGAGGAATGAGCAGTTCTTC.

The V gene is TRBV7-9, the J gene TRBJ2-3; D is perhaps TRBD2 (5 bases). This CDR3 has 16 residues. Per the germline V gene, CDR1 is SEHNR and CDR2 is FQNEAQ (reference sequence). The V and J ends lost 6 bases and 2 bases respectively, with 18 bases between them. Here the CDR3 DNA reads TGTGCCAGCAGTCAACTTCTAGCCCTCTACACAGATACGCAGTATTTT. Residues: CASSQLLALYTDTQYF.

The sample holds one count of this clone. The chain uses TRBV7-2 and TRBJ2-2; TRBD1 aligns across 7 bases. The V gene end was trimmed by 3 bases and the J gene end by 4 bases; junction bases not matched to a gene: 14. Germline V gives CDR1 SGHTA, CDR2 FQGNSA. This CDR3 contains 18 residues. The CDR3 bases are TGTGCCAGCAGCTTCGGACGAACAGGGGCCCCGGGCACCGGGGAGCTGTTTTTT. The encoded protein is CASSFGRTGAPGTGELFF.

The chain joins TRBV7-9 to TRBJ2-2, with 8 positions matching TRBD2. From germline, CDR1 is SEHNR and CDR2 FQNEAQ (reference sequence). With V trimmed by 5 bases and J by 4 bases, 6 bases remained unmatched. The CDR3 loop spans 15 amino acids. CDR3 amino acids: CASSLRGGVTGELFF. The CDR3 coding sequence is TGTGCCAGCAGCCTCCGGGGGGGGGTCACCGGGGAGCTGTTTTTT.

The chain links TRBV28 to TRBJ2-5; D is undetermined. The CDR3 covers 14 residues. CDR1 MDHEN and CDR2 SYDVKM come from the germline V gene. Deletions cut 3 bases from V and 1 base from J, with 9 bases between. CDR3 sequence reads: CASSFLGSQETQYF. The DNA of the CDR3 is TGTGCCAGCAGTTTCTTGGGCAGCCAAGAGACCCAGTACTTC.

The V call is TRBV24-1, the J call TRBJ1-5, with 8 bases that match TRBD1. Germline values: CDR1 KGHDR, CDR2 SFDVKD. The CDR3 sequence is 15 residues long. V shed 6 bases and J 5 bases; nucleotides not matched to a gene: 8. The CDR3 bases are TGTGCCACCAGTACTGGCACAGGGGGAGATCAGCCCCAGCATTTT. As protein: CATSTGTGGDQPQHF.

The CDR3 nucleotides read TGTGCCAGCACCACCACCGGGACCCTCCACTTT. This gives the protein CASTTTGTLHF. The gene calls are TRBV3-1 (or the pseudogene TRBV3-2) and TRBJ1-6; D unclear. The CDR3 has 11 residues. The ends were cut back, 7 bases at V and 14 bases at J, with 12 bases in the middle. Germline CDR1 reads LGHDT; CDR2 reads YNNKEL (reference sequence).

The CDR3: CAISGRDSVNTEAFF. The DNA of the CDR3 is TGTGCCATCAGTGGTCGGGACAGTGTGAACACTGAAGCTTTCTTT. V gene TRBV10-3 combines with J gene TRBJ1-1, with 7 nucleotides matching TRBD1. V shed 4 bases and J 0 bases; nucleotides not matched to a gene: 5. Germline values: CDR1 ENHRY, CDR2 SYGVKD. The CDR3 extends over 15 amino acids.